The clone carrying this T cell receptor beta chain came up a few times. Described time point: patch test 2, 6 weeks after DPC sensitization. Treatment denoted: therapeutic diphenylcyclopropenone sensitization with weekly scalp DPC. The data belong to a study of human T cells and chemical hapten exposure. TCRdb reanalysed the RACE reads using MiXCR and keeps one entry per CDR3 protein. The sample has a few hundred thousand distinct CDR3 sequences; about 6% are singletons. The CDR3 contains 13 residues. Trimming stripped 4 bases from V and 8 bases from J, with 12 bases between. The receptor was derived from a woman aged 18-35 years with alopecia areata. Some clones in this sample may be carry-over from other donors' samples. Source: whole blood, taken in connection with sensitization to the hapten diphenylcyclopropenone (DPC). The chain employs TRBV12-3 or TRBV12-4 and TRBJ2-1, with D perhaps given as TRBD1 or TRBD2 (5 bases each). In DNA form, the CDR3 reads TGTGCCAGCAGTTCCACCGGGACGTATGAGCAGTTCTTC. This sequence encodes CASSSTGTYEQFF.